One and the same sample provided the 8 T cell receptor beta chains below, sequenced in a study of Ad26.COV2.S vaccination and SARS-CoV-2 variants. Treatment indicated: 15 to 20 received Ad26.COV2.S at low or high dose, single or two shots; 5 received placebo; per-sample allocation not given. Samples came from day 63 after the first vaccine or placebo injection. Clones were read by immunoSEQ multiplex PCR, and TCRdb kept only the in-frame ones, dropping some. The sample includes under 250,000 clones, around 88% of them seen just once. Sequences were derived from peripheral blood, sampled in a trial of Ad26.COV2.S vaccine versus placebo. These receptors originate from a person aged 18-60 years who received the Ad26.COV2.S COVID-19 vaccine or a placebo.

This clone was seen more than once but under ten times. The V and J genes are TRBV6-4 and TRBJ2-1; possible D gene TRBD1, 7 bases. V gave up 10 bases and J gave up 8 bases, with 21 bases separating them. This CDR3 has 14 residues. The germline CDR1 and CDR2 sequences are MRHNA and SNTAGT. The CDR3, as DNA: TGTGCCACCAGGGGGGCCGAGGATTTAGATGAGCAGTTCTTC. This sequence encodes CATRGAEDLDEQFF.

V and J are TRBV5-4 and TRBJ2-3; no firm D call. V gave up 0 bases and J gave up 7 bases, with 6 bases separating them. The CDR3 sequence is 12 residues long. The germline gives CDR1 SGHNT, CDR2 YYREEE (reference sequence). CDR3 nucleotides: TGTGCCAGCAGCTTGGGAGTTTATACGCAGTATTTT. Encoded protein: CASSLGVYTQYF. Full variable domain (remainder filled in from reference TRBV5-4 and TRBJ2-3): ETGVTQSPTHLIKTRGQQVTLRCSSQSGHNTVSWYQQALGQGPQFIFQYYREEENGRGNFPPRFSGLQFPNYSSELNVNALELDDSALYLCASSLGVYTQYFGPGTRLTVL.

J is TRBJ1-2 and V is TRBV5-5, with TRBD1 matching over 7 bases. The ends lost 3 bases at V and 5 bases at J; junction bases unmatched: 4. CDR1 SGHKS and CDR2 YYEKEE come from the germline V gene (reference sequence). The CDR3 has 13 residues. The CDR3 here is CASSSQGVYGYTF. Written as DNA, the CDR3 is TGTGCCAGCAGCTCGCAGGGGGTATATGGCTACACCTTC. The entire variable domain, with the rest obtained from reference TRBV5-5 and TRBJ1-2, is as follows: DAGVTQSPTHLIKTRGQQVTLRCSPISGHKSVSWYQQVLGQGPQFIFQYYEKEERGRGNFPDRFSARQFPNYSSELNVNALLLGDSALYLCASSSQGVYGYTFGSGTRLTVV.

The rearrangement uses TRBV10-3 and TRBJ2-7; D uncertain. V lost 2 bases to trimming and J lost 3 bases, with 8 bases between them. CDR3 size: 13 residues. Germline values: CDR1 ENHRY, CDR2 SYGVKD. The CDR3 reads CAISEPPGYEQYV. CDR3 sequence (DNA): TGTGCCATCAGTGAGCCTCCCGGCTACGAGCAGTACGTC.

The chain has TRBV10-3 and TRBJ2-2; tentatively, D is TRBD1 (6 bases). Germline loops: CDR1 ENHRY, CDR2 SYGVKD. The CDR3 is made up of 13 amino acids. V was shortened by 8 bases and J by 5 bases, with 12 bases between the two germline ends. The CDR3 loop is CAIGEQGTGELFF. In nucleotides, the CDR3 is TGTGCCATCGGAGAACAGGGAACCGGGGAGCTGTTTTTT.

V and J are TRBV7-2 and TRBJ2-2; 10 bases match TRBD2. The junction had 9 bases not matched to a gene; V was cut back by 5 bases and J by 9 bases. Germline V gives CDR1 SGHTA, CDR2 FQGNSA. The CDR3 contains 15 residues. CDR3 sequence (DNA): TGTGCCAGCAGCCCCCGGGTAGCGGGGGGACGGGAGCTGTTTTTT. It encodes CASSPRVAGGRELFF.

J is TRBJ1-5 and V is TRBV19; D might be TRBD1 (6 bases). This CDR3 has 15 residues. Germline V lookup: CDR1 LNHDA, CDR2 SQIVND (reference sequence). V was clipped by 3 bases and J by 3 bases, with 12 bases between them. The CDR3: CASSIGDRNNQPQHF. The DNA for the CDR3 is TGTGCCAGTAGTATCGGAGACAGGAACAATCAGCCCCAGCATTTT.

This chain uses TRBV7-2 with TRBJ1-1; a weak D match, TRBD1 (6 bases). V was pared by 5 bases and J by 1 base, with 8 bases between. This CDR3 region has 13 residues. Germline CDR1 reads SGHTA; CDR2 reads FQGNSA. The CDR3 spells CASSRGQNTEAFF. In nucleotides, the CDR3 is TGTGCCAGCAGCCGGGGACAGAACACTGAAGCTTTCTTT.